The 21 T cell receptor beta chains listed next were all sequenced from one sample in a study of OX40 agonist ivuxolimab in advanced cancers. Sequencing was performed with immunoSEQ multiplex PCR; in TCRdb, only in-frame clones are kept and a portion is missing. The sample holds tens of thousands of clones, more than 75% seen once. The specimen was CD4+ or CD8+ T cells sorted from blood, collected in a trial of the OX40 agonist ivuxolimab. The receptor set was obtained from an adult with an advanced solid tumor such as melanoma, head and neck, liver or kidney cancer.

This chain joins TRBV6-4 and TRBJ2-3; 12 nucleotides align to TRBD2. This CDR3 is 17 amino acids long. From germline, CDR1 is MRHNA and CDR2 SNTAGT. After removal of 3 bases from V and 0 bases from J, the junction contained 4 bases not matched to a gene. CDR3 region: CASSETSGSLSTDTQYF. The CDR3 DNA follows: TGTGCCAGCAGTGAGACTAGCGGGAGCCTCAGCACAGATACGCAGTATTTT.

The chain joins TRBV6-1 to TRBJ1-5; 8 bases map to TRBD1. The V gene end was trimmed by 6 bases and the J gene end by 4 bases; junction bases not matched to a gene: 8. This CDR3 is 15 amino acids long. Germline V gene lookup returns CDR1 MNHNS and CDR2 SASEGT. CDR3 residues: CASRRDRGGNQPQHF. DNA of the CDR3: TGTGCCAGCAGGCGCGACAGGGGAGGGAATCAGCCCCAGCATTTT.

The chain is built from TRBV2 and TRBJ2-1; 11 bases match TRBD2. The V segment lost 5 bases and the J segment 8 bases; nucleotides outside the gene matches: 5. The CDR3 loop spans 14 amino acids. The germline V gene encodes CDR1 SNHLY and CDR2 FYNNEI. As DNA, the CDR3 is TGTGCCAGCAGTAATAGCGGGAGGGGCGATGAGCAGTTCTTC. This sequence encodes CASSNSGRGDEQFF.

The chain is built from TRBV5-4 and TRBJ2-2, with TRBD2 identical over 11 bases. CDR1 SGHNT and CDR2 YYREEE come from the germline V gene (reference sequence). The ends lost 0 bases at V and 2 bases at J; junction bases unmatched: 3. The CDR3 has 17 residues. CDR3 DNA sequence: TGTGCCAGCAGCTTGGCCGGGACTAGCGGAAACACCGGGGAGCTGTTTTTT. This sequence encodes CASSLAGTSGNTGELFF. The full variable domain, its missing parts supplied by reference TRBV5-4 and TRBJ2-2, is ETGVTQSPTHLIKTRGQQVTLRCSSQSGHNTVSWYQQALGQGPQFIFQYYREEENGRGNFPPRFSGLQFPNYSSELNVNALELDDSALYLCASSLAGTSGNTGELFFGEGSRLTVL.

This rearrangement joins TRBV5-5 to TRBJ2-2; maybe TRBD1 (6 bases). The germline V and J ends were trimmed by 1 base and 3 bases, with 16 bases remaining between them. The V gene's germline CDR1 is SGHKS and CDR2 YYEKEE (reference sequence). The CDR3 consists of 17 residues. CDR3 bases: TGTGCCAGCAGCTTGTACAGGGACCCGCGTTACACCGGGGAGCTGTTTTTT. Translated: CASSLYRDPRYTGELFF.

The chain links TRBV11-3 to TRBJ2-7; TRBD2 aligns across 8 bases. Looked up from germline, CDR1 is SGHNT and CDR2 is YENEEA. The CDR3 is made up of 15 amino acids. J was trimmed by 1 base and V by 5 bases; bases with no gene match: 7. CDR3: CASSPRGGTSYEQYF. The CDR3 DNA sequence: TGTGCCAGCAGCCCCCGGGGGGGAACTTCCTACGAGCAGTACTTC. Together with reference TRBV11-3 and TRBJ2-7, the CDR3 gives the full variable domain: EAGVVQSPRYKIIEKKQPVAFWCNPISGHNTLYWYLQNLGQGPELLIRYENEEAVDDSQLPKDRFSAERLKGVDSTLKIQPAELGDSAVYLCASSPRGGTSYEQYFGPGTRLTVT.

This clone has only a few counts. The CDR3 here is CASSLVLGPSTEAFF. Here the CDR3 DNA reads TGTGCCAGCAGCTTAGTATTAGGGCCTAGTACTGAAGCTTTCTTT. This chain uses TRBV7-9 with TRBJ1-1; the D is unclear. V was shortened by 1 base and J by 5 bases, with 14 bases between the two germline ends. The CDR3 loop spans 15 amino acids. CDR1 SEHNR and CDR2 FQNEAQ come from the germline V gene (reference sequence).

The chain uses TRBV6-1 and TRBJ2-7, with D possibly TRBD1 on 6 matching bases. V gave up 6 bases and J gave up 7 bases, with 13 bases separating them. The CDR3 loop spans 12 amino acids. CDR1 is MNHNS and CDR2 is SASEGT in the germline V gene. CDR3 nucleotides: TGTGCCAGCAGAACAGGGCAGGGGGAGCAGTACTTC. Translation: CASRTGQGEQYF.

The gene calls are TRBV5-4 and TRBJ1-5; tentative D call: TRBD1 (5 bases). The V end was cut by 1 base, the J end by 5 bases, with 10 bases between. This CDR3 is built from 14 residues. Germline-derived CDR1 and CDR2 are SGHNT and YYREEE (reference sequence). The CDR3 DNA sequence: TGTGCCAGCAGCTTGATGCAGGGCGATCAGCCCCAGCATTTT. Its protein is CASSLMQGDQPQHF.

V usage is TRBV4-1 and J usage is TRBJ1-3; D remains unclear. This CDR3 is built from 18 residues. With 2 bases removed from V and 1 base from J, the gap between germline ends came to 18 bases. Looked up from germline, CDR1 is MGHRA and CDR2 is YSYEKL. CDR3 DNA: TGCGCCAGCAGCCAATCTACAATTTACCGGAGGTCTGGAAACACCATATATTTT. As protein: CASSQSTIYRRSGNTIYF.

The gene calls are TRBV10-1 and TRBJ2-1; TRBD1 is a possible D gene (7 bases). This CDR3 spans 16 amino acids. The V and J ends lost 2 bases and 1 base respectively, with 12 bases between them. Germline V gene lookup returns CDR1 WNHNN and CDR2 SYGVQD (reference sequence). The CDR3 coding sequence is TGCGCCAGCAGTGAGACCCCAGGGGGGTCCTACAATGAGCAGTTCTTC. Its protein product is CASSETPGGSYNEQFF.

DNA of the CDR3: TGTGCCAGCAGCTTGGACTGGAGCTCCTACGAGCAGTACTTC. Protein product: CASSLDWSSYEQYF. The chain recombines TRBV7-9 with TRBJ2-7; TRBD2 might be the D (5 bases). This CDR3 has 14 residues. Germline CDR1 is SEHNR and CDR2 is FQNEAQ (reference sequence). V lost 3 bases to trimming and J lost 0 bases, with 9 bases between them.

This clone appeared once. The chain employs TRBV4-2 and TRBJ2-2; 10 bases fit TRBD2. This CDR3 contains 17 residues. With V trimmed by 0 bases and J by 2 bases, 3 bases remained unmatched. The germline V gene has CDR1 LGHNA and CDR2 YNFKEQ. The CDR3, as DNA: TGTGCCAGCAGCCAAGACCGACTAGCGGGTAACACCGGGGAGCTGTTTTTT. This codes for CASSQDRLAGNTGELFF.

This clone was seen a single time. The J gene is TRBJ1-4, the V gene TRBV28; no definite D call. The CDR3 consists of 11 residues. V lost 2 bases to trimming and J lost 5 bases, with 0 bases between them. Germline V gene data show CDR1 as MDHEN and CDR2 as SYDVKM. CDR3 sequence (DNA): TGTGCCAGCAGTTTAAATGAAAAACTGTTTTTT. Translated: CASSLNEKLFF.

This chain uses TRBV6-5 with TRBJ1-5; 9 bases are a match to TRBD1. This CDR3 region has 15 residues. V gave up 7 bases and J gave up 2 bases; unmatched junction bases: 6. CDR1 and CDR2 from the germline V gene are MNHEY and SVGAGI. In DNA, the CDR3 is TGTGCCAGCATCCCGGACAGGGGAGGCAATCAGCCCCAGCATTTT. This encodes CASIPDRGGNQPQHF.

The chain recombines TRBV5-5 with TRBJ1-2; 7 bases line up with TRBD1. J lost 2 bases, V lost 2 bases, and 6 bases had no gene match. Germline loops: CDR1 SGHKS, CDR2 YYEKEE (reference sequence). The CDR3 covers 15 residues. CDR3 coding DNA: TGTGCCAGCAGCTTAGGCCAGGGGGTCAACTATGGCTACACCTTC. This gives the protein CASSLGQGVNYGYTF.

The chain links TRBV6-5 to TRBJ1-5, with D unclear. V was cut by 9 bases and J by 2 bases, with 5 bases left in between. In germline, CDR1 is MNHEY, CDR2 SVGAGI. The CDR3 consists of 11 residues. CDR3 nucleotide sequence: TGTGCCAGTACTGGCAATCAGCCCCAGCATTTT. Its translation is CASTGNQPQHF.

In its sample, this clone was seen a few times. The chain employs TRBV6-1 and TRBJ2-5; a possible D gene is TRBD1 (5 bases). The CDR3 runs to 13 residues. V dropped 6 bases and J dropped 5 bases, with 13 bases sitting between them. Per germline, CDR1 MNHNS and CDR2 SASEGT. Here the CDR3 reads CASRFPQDETQYF. CDR3 nucleotide sequence: TGTGCCAGCAGGTTCCCACAGGATGAGACCCAGTACTTC.

The gene calls are TRBV5-4 and TRBJ2-5, with D perhaps TRBD1 (6 bases). The germline CDR1 and CDR2 sequences are SGHNT and YYREEE (reference sequence). CDR3 length equals 14 residues. Trimming shortened V by 4 bases and J by 1 base, and 11 bases separated the two germline ends. Here the CDR3 DNA reads TGTGCCAGCAGCGCCGCAGGGGTCCAAGAGACCCAGTACTTC. The encoded protein is CASSAAGVQETQYF.

The V and J genes are TRBV7-2 and TRBJ1-6; 8 nucleotides line up with TRBD1. Germline CDR1 reads SGHTA; CDR2 reads FQGNSA. Trimming at V came to 0 bases and at J to 10 bases, leaving 5 bases not matched to a gene. CDR3 size: 15 residues. The CDR3 nucleotides are TGTGCCAGCAGCTTAGCGGGCAGGGGGCGATCACCCCTCCACTTT. This translates into CASSLAGRGRSPLHF.

The rearrangement joins TRBV7-2 to TRBJ2-5; 8 nucleotides line up with TRBD1. The CDR3 is 15 residues long. The germline gives CDR1 SGHTA, CDR2 FQGNSA. With 0 bases clipped from V and 4 bases from J, the junction kept 4 bases outside the gene matches. The CDR3 protein is CASSLAAGGGETQYF. The CDR3 coding sequence is TGTGCCAGCAGCTTAGCGGCAGGGGGCGGAGAGACCCAGTACTTC.